Listed here are 22 T cell receptor beta chains from one sample, sequenced in a study of T cell responses to AZD1222 COVID-19 vaccine. Here immunoSEQ multiplex PCR was the method, and the copy in TCRdb shows in-frame clones only, minus some. The table includes tens of thousands of clones, 90% detected once. Sequenced here: peripheral blood, sampled on day 0 of AZD1222 vaccination. These receptors originate from an adult in good health.

V is TRBV6-1 and J is TRBJ2-7, with unresolved D. The ends were cut back, 6 bases at V and 3 bases at J, with 6 bases in the middle. The CDR3 spans 11 residues. In germline, CDR1 is MNHNS, CDR2 SASEGT. The CDR3 region has the DNA TGTGCCAGCAGCCCGTACTACGAGCAGTACTTC. This translates into CASSPYYEQYF.

To note about this clone: This same CDR3 is encoded by further DNA sequences in the sample. V and J are TRBV29-1 and TRBJ2-1; 7 positions match TRBD2. The J segment lost 3 bases and the V segment lost 6 bases, leaving 8 bases of the junction unmatched. CDR1 and CDR2 from the germline V gene are SQVTM and ANQGSEA. The CDR3 totals 14 residues. CDR3 DNA sequence: TGCAGCGTGGTCCCGGGCGGGAGCTACAATGAGCAGTTCTTC. This encodes CSVVPGGSYNEQFF.

The chain combines TRBV6-5 with TRBJ2-1; 7 bases fit TRBD1. The CDR3 covers 16 residues. Looked up from germline, CDR1 is MNHEY and CDR2 is SVGAGI. J was trimmed by 4 bases and V by 0 bases; bases with no gene match: 6. The CDR3 loop reads CASSYSAGTAYNEQFF. The DNA of the CDR3 is TGTGCCAGCAGTTACTCAGCCGGGACAGCTTACAATGAGCAGTTCTTC.

V gene TRBV3-1 (or the pseudogene TRBV3-2) combines with J gene TRBJ1-2, with D possibly being TRBD1 (5 bases). Trimming cost V 3 bases and J 0 bases, with 17 bases left between them. The CDR3 is 17 amino acids. Germline CDR1 reads LGHDT; CDR2 reads YNNKEL (reference sequence). Here the CDR3 DNA reads TGTGCCAGCAGCCAGAGGGCCGGGGGGACGACTAACTATGGCTACACCTTC. It specifies CASSQRAGGTTNYGYTF.

This chain joins TRBV5-1 and TRBJ1-1, with D possibly being TRBD1 (5 bases). V gave up 2 bases and J gave up 5 bases, with 13 bases separating them. The germline V gene has CDR1 SGHRS and CDR2 YFSETQ. This CDR3 comprises 14 residues. DNA for the CDR3: TGCGCCAGCAGCTTTGGGGGGATTAATACTGAAGCTTTCTTT. Protein sequence: CASSFGGINTEAFF.

This clone has only one observation. The chain has TRBV13 and TRBJ2-2; 12 bases align to TRBD2. Trimming at V came to 5 bases and at J to 3 bases, leaving 10 bases not matched to a gene. The CDR3 totals 18 residues. The germline V gene encodes CDR1 PRHDT and CDR2 FYEKMQ (reference sequence). In DNA form, the CDR3 reads TGTGCCAGCAGCCACCCTCTAGCGGGGGGGCCCGACACCGGGGAGCTGTTTTTT. Protein sequence: CASSHPLAGGPDTGELFF.

This chain joins TRBV29-1 and TRBJ2-1, with D uncertain. Germline CDR1 is SQVTM and CDR2 is ANQGSEA. Trimming cost V 0 bases and J 7 bases, with 7 bases left between them. The CDR3 contains 12 residues. CDR3 sequence: CSVEETTNEQFF. The CDR3, as DNA: TGCAGCGTTGAAGAGACGACAAATGAGCAGTTCTTC.

The rearrangement uses TRBV7-8 and TRBJ1-1; D remains unclear. CDR1 and CDR2 from the germline V gene are SGHVS and FQNEAQ. The CDR3 is made up of 13 amino acids. V was cut by 5 bases and J by 2 bases, with 9 bases left in between. The CDR3 nucleotides are TGTGCCAGCAGCGGCCGCGGTAACACTGAAGCTTTCTTT. Translated: CASSGRGNTEAFF.

The gene calls are TRBV30 and TRBJ2-7; D gene unclear. The germline CDR1 and CDR2 sequences are GTSNPN and SVGIG (reference sequence). This CDR3 contains 12 residues. Trimming left V 1 base short and J 4 bases short, with 8 bases between. CDR3: CAWSASGYEQYF. The CDR3 DNA follows: TGTGCCTGGAGTGCTAGTGGATACGAGCAGTACTTC.

The chain joins TRBV6-2 or TRBV6-3 to TRBJ2-1; 10 bases align to TRBD2. The germline gives CDR1 MNHEY, CDR2 SVGEGT. This CDR3 is 18 amino acids long. The J segment lost 8 bases and the V segment lost 2 bases, leaving 15 bases of the junction unmatched. The CDR3 bases are TGTGCCAGCAGTTACCCGAGGAGCGGGGGGGCCGGGCTGGATGAGCAGTTCTTC. Protein: CASSYPRSGGAGLDEQFF.

V is TRBV21-1 and J is TRBJ2-1. TRBV21-1 is a recognized pseudogene. The length of the CDR3 is 17 residues. CDR3: CASSTPAIWPDYNEQFF. The CDR3 region has the DNA TGTGCCAGCAGCACGCCGGCGATATGGCCCGACTACAATGAGCAGTTCTTC.

This rearrangement joins TRBV3-1 (or the pseudogene TRBV3-2) to TRBJ2-2, with D possibly TRBD2 on 6 matching bases. Germline CDR1 and CDR2: LGHDT and YNNKEL (reference sequence). With 5 bases removed from V and 2 bases from J, the gap between germline ends came to 12 bases. This CDR3 comprises 15 residues. CDR3 sequence: CASSFPEGNTGELFF. The CDR3 nucleotides read TGTGCCAGCAGCTTCCCGGAGGGAAACACCGGGGAGCTGTTTTTT.

This clone occurred a few times. This chain connects TRBV27 to TRBJ1-6, with TRBD1 matching over 10 bases. Trimming removed 2 bases from V and 5 bases from J; junction bases left unmatched: 3. The germline gives CDR1 MNHEY, CDR2 SMNVEV (reference sequence). There are 16 residues in the CDR3. CDR3 loop: CASSLGTGANNSPLHF. CDR3 nucleotides: TGTGCCAGCAGTTTAGGGACAGGGGCCAATAATTCACCCCTCCACTTT.

This chain's CDR3 is CASSIGGSEQYF. CDR3 nucleotide sequence: TGTGCCAGTAGTATAGGTGGCTCCGAGCAGTACTTC. V and J are TRBV19 and TRBJ2-7, with unresolved D. The CDR3 contains 12 residues. Germline V CDR1 and CDR2: LNHDA, SQIVND (reference sequence). V shed 1 base and J shed 6 bases, with 7 bases lying between them.

V and J are TRBV10-2 and TRBJ2-7; 7 bases align to TRBD1. V dropped 4 bases and J dropped 2; count of bases not matched to a gene: 8. The CDR3 loop spans 15 amino acids. Germline assignment: CDR1 WSHSY and CDR2 SAAADI. The CDR3 coding sequence is TGCGCCAGCAGTGTCCTCGGACAGGCGACCTACGAGCAGTACTTC. Its protein is CASSVLGQATYEQYF.

This clone was detected once. J is TRBJ2-3 and V is TRBV6-4; 13 bases match TRBD2. J gave up 2 bases and V 3 bases, and 5 bases lay outside the gene matches. The CDR3 is made up of 17 amino acids. Germline lookup yields CDR1 MRHNA and CDR2 SNTAGT. The CDR3 here is CASSEEGLAGPTDTQYF. For the CDR3, the DNA is TGTGCCAGCAGTGAAGAGGGACTAGCGGGGCCCACAGATACGCAGTATTTT.

This chain joins TRBV10-3 and TRBJ1-6; possible D gene TRBD1, 6 bases. Germline V gene sequence: CDR1 ENHRY, CDR2 SYGVKD. The CDR3 length is 14 residues. V lost 6 bases and J 8 bases, leaving 14 bases between the germline ends. In DNA, the CDR3 is TGTGCCATCAGAGGACAGTTGAGTCATTCACCCCTCCACTTT. Translated: CAIRGQLSHSPLHF.

The chain has TRBV7-3 and TRBJ2-1; D call uncertain. The CDR3 is 13 amino acids. Trimming left V 1 base short and J 4 bases short, with 5 bases between. Per the germline V gene, CDR1 is SGHTA and CDR2 is FQGTGA. The chain's CDR3 is CASSLNGYNEQFF. DNA for the CDR3: TGTGCCAGCAGCTTAAACGGTTACAATGAGCAGTTCTTC.

CDR3 nucleotide sequence: TGTGCCAGCAGTTACAGGACAGGGAGAGGGTCTGAAGCTTTCTTT. Encoded protein: CASSYRTGRGSEAFF. The chain is built from TRBV6-5 and TRBJ1-1, with 8 nucleotides matching TRBD1. J was trimmed by 6 bases and V by 2 bases; bases with no gene match: 8. The CDR3 spans 15 residues. Germline assignment: CDR1 MNHEY and CDR2 SVGAGI.

The chain carries TRBV19 and TRBJ2-3; 15 bases line up with TRBD2. CDR1 and CDR2 (germline): LNHDA, SQIVND (reference sequence). The CDR3 totals 16 residues. V lost 5 bases to trimming and J lost 9 bases; unmatched junction nucleotides: 9. In DNA, the CDR3 is TGTGCCAGTAGTTCGGGACTAGCGGGGGGTACAGGGACGCAGTATTTT. Residues: CASSSGLAGGTGTQYF.

The CDR3 sequence: CASSVETGRTNTIYF. The CDR3 nucleotides are TGTGCCAGCAGCGTAGAAACGGGACGAACAAACACCATATATTTT. The V gene is TRBV9, the J gene TRBJ1-3, with D perhaps TRBD1 (5 bases). The V and J ends lost 0 bases and 6 bases respectively, with 13 bases between them. The CDR3 length is 15 residues. CDR1 is SGDLS and CDR2 is YYNGEE in the germline V gene.

CDR3 amino acids: CASSVPGLAGEQYF. The CDR3 DNA reads as TGTGCCAGCAGCGTACCGGGACTAGCAGGCGAGCAGTACTTC. The V gene is TRBV7-2, the J gene TRBJ2-7; 9 bases line up with TRBD2. This CDR3 is 14 amino acids long. The germline gives CDR1 SGHTA, CDR2 FQGNSA. After removal of 5 bases from V and 6 bases from J, the junction contained 8 bases not matched to a gene.